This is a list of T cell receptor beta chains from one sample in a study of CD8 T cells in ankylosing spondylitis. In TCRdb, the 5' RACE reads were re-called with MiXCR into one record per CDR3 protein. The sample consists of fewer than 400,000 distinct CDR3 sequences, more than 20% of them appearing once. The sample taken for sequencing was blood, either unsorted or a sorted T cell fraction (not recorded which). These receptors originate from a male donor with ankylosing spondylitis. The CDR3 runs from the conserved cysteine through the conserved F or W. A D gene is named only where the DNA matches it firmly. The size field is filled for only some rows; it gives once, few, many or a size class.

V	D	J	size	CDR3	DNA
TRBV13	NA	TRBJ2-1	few	CASSPPRRAYNEQFF	TGTGCCAGCAGCCCGCCCCGACGCGCCTACAATGAGCAGTTCTTC
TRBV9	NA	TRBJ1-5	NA	CASSPRAGAEPQHF	TGTGCCAGCAGCCCACGGGCAGGGGCGGAGCCCCAGCATTTT
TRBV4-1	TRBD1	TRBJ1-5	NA	CASSQDQEGAGQPQHF	TGCGCCAGCAGCCAAGATCAGGAGGGGGCGGGACAGCCCCAGCATTTT
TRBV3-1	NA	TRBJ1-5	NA	CASSQTGGDQPQHF	TGTGCCAGCAGCCAGACGGGGGGGGATCAGCCCCAGCATTTT
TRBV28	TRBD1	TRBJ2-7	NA	CASKFQGAYEQYF	TGTGCCAGCAAATTCCAGGGGGCCTACGAGCAGTACTTC
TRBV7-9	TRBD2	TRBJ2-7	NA	CASSPRAGLSYEQYF	TGTGCCAGCAGCCCGCGAGCGGGGCTGTCCTACGAGCAGTACTTC
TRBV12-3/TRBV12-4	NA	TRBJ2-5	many	CASRQDGVRETQYF	TGTGCCAGCAGACAGGACGGAGTGCGAGAGACCCAGTACTTC
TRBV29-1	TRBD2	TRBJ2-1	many	CSVLRRAGGPGNEQFF	TGCAGCGTTCTACGCCGAGCGGGAGGGCCGGGCAATGAGCAGTTCTTC
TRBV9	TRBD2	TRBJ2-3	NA	CASSVDGLAGVDTQYF	TGTGCCAGCAGCGTAGACGGACTAGCGGGAGTAGATACGCAGTATTTT
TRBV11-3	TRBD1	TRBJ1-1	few	CASSSDRVTEAFF	TGTGCCAGCAGCTCCGACAGGGTCACTGAAGCTTTCTTT